This T cell receptor (beta chain) was captured by sequencing in a study of cytomegalovirus exposure and HLA in healthy donors. PCR used 60 Vbeta primers and 13 Jbeta primers. The method was immunoSEQ multiplex PCR; TCRdb's version includes in-frame clones alone and lacks a portion of them. The data contain approximately 100,000 clones, approximately 81% of them singletons. Germline lookup yields CDR1 MDHEN and CDR2 SYDVKM. V was pared by 7 bases and J by 4 bases, with 17 bases between. The CDR3 has 14 amino acids. The specimen sequenced was PBMCs. This chain joins TRBV28 and TRBJ2-7; D might be TRBD1 (6 bases). This sequence originates from a male donor in good health and CMV-seropositive. The CDR3 region is CASITSGTNYEQYF. For the CDR3, the DNA is TGTGCCAGCATCACGTCCGGGACAAATTACGAGCAGTACTTC. Drawing the rest from reference TRBV28 and TRBJ2-7, the complete variable domain is DVKVTQSSRYLVKRTGEKVFLECVQDMDHENMFWYRQDPGLGLRLIYFSYDVKMKEKGDIPEGYSVSREKKERFSLILESASTNQTSMYLCASITSGTNYEQYFGPGTRLTVT.